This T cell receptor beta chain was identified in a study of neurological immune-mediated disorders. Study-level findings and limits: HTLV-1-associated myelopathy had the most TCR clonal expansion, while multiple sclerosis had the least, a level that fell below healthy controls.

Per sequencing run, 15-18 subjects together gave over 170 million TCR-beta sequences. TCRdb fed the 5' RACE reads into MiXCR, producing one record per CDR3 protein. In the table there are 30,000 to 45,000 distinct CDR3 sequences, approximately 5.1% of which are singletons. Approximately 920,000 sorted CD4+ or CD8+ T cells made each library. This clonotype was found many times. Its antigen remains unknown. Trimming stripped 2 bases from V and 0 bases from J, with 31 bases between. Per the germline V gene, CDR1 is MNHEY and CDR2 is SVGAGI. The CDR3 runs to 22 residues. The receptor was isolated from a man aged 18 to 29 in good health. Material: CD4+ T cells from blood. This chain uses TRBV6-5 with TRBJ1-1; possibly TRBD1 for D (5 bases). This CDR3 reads CASSYAGWGRAPIDYMNTEAFF. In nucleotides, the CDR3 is TGTGCCAGCAGTTACGCGGGCTGGGGCAGGGCCCCAATAGACTACATGAACACTGAAGCTTTCTTT.